Shown below are 16 T cell receptor beta chains from a single sample sequenced in a study of cytomegalovirus exposure and HLA in healthy donors. This PCR relied on a set of 60 Vbeta primers and 13 Jbeta primers. Libraries were prepared by immunoSEQ multiplex PCR; TCRdb keeps only in-frame clonotypes and omits some of them. The sample has 200,000 to 250,000 clones; 60% to 80% are singletons. Sequences were obtained from PBMCs. Receptors originate from a woman in her twenties or thirties in good health and CMV-seronegative.

This clone was observed a single time. CDR3 DNA: TGTGCCAGCAGCGTAGGGCCTACTAATGAAAAACTGTTTTTT. Amino acid sequence: CASSVGPTNEKLFF. The chain has TRBV9 and TRBJ1-4; D uncertain. The CDR3 loop spans 14 amino acids. CDR1 and CDR2 from the germline V gene are SGDLS and YYNGEE. The V gene lost 0 bases and the J gene lost 2 bases, with 5 bases spanning the gap.

The V and J genes are TRBV11-3 and TRBJ2-5, with D possibly TRBD2 on 5 matching bases. With 5 bases removed from V and 5 bases from J, the gap between germline ends came to 12 bases. Germline V gene lookup returns CDR1 SGHNT and CDR2 YENEEA. This CDR3 contains 13 residues. The CDR3, as DNA: TGTGCCAGCAGCCCCCCGTGGGAGGAGACCCAGTACTTC. Translating it yields CASSPPWEETQYF. The entire variable domain, with the rest obtained from reference TRBV11-3 and TRBJ2-5, is as follows: EAGVVQSPRYKIIEKKQPVAFWCNPISGHNTLYWYLQNLGQGPELLIRYENEEAVDDSQLPKDRFSAERLKGVDSTLKIQPAELGDSAVYLCASSPPWEETQYFGPGTRLLVL.

The V gene is TRBV5-6, the J gene TRBJ2-7, with 9 bases matching TRBD1. The germline gives CDR1 SGHDT, CDR2 YYEEEE. Trimming took 5 bases from V and 2 from J; bases not matched to a gene: 8. The CDR3 consists of 15 residues. CDR3 amino acids: CASSRGTGTTYEQYF. The CDR3 coding sequence is TGTGCCAGCAGTCGGGGGACAGGGACCACCTACGAGCAGTACTTC.

This rearrangement joins TRBV9 to TRBJ2-5; 14 nucleotides match TRBD2. The trim removed 3 bases at V and 2 bases at J, leaving 6 bases unmatched. The CDR3 sequence is 17 residues long. The germline gives CDR1 SGDLS, CDR2 YYNGEE. CDR3 nucleotide sequence: TGTGCCAGCAGCGCGGGACTAGCGGGAGTAAAACAAGAGACCCAGTACTTC. This translates into CASSAGLAGVKQETQYF.

This clone was seen a few times. The chain has TRBV7-6 and TRBJ1-4; 7 nucleotides line up with TRBD1. Germline V gene lookup returns CDR1 SGHVS and CDR2 FNYEAQ. V was pared by 5 bases and J by 12 bases, with 12 bases of the junction left unmatched. This CDR3 is built from 14 residues. The CDR3 loop is CASSIEGASDELFF. In DNA form, the CDR3 reads TGTGCCAGCAGCATCGAGGGGGCGAGTGATGAACTGTTTTTT.

This clone was counted only a few times. CDR3 sequence (DNA): TGCGCCAGCAGTGCGCTCTACGAGCAGTACTTC. Amino acids: CASSALYEQYF. This rearrangement joins TRBV23-1 to TRBJ2-7; D gene unclear. TRBV23-1 is sorted into the ORF group, with uncertain function. V shed 5 bases and J shed 3 bases, with 5 bases lying between them. The CDR3 runs to 11 residues.

The chain uses TRBV5-5 and TRBJ1-6; 7 bases match TRBD1. V trimming: 2 bases; J trimming: 2 bases; junction bases outside the gene matches: 10. Per the germline V gene, CDR1 is SGHKS and CDR2 is YYEKEE (reference sequence). The CDR3 consists of 18 residues. CDR3 nucleotide sequence: TGTGCCAGCAGCTTTTCCCAGGGGGATATGGCCTATAATTCACCCCTCCACTTT. Protein sequence: CASSFSQGDMAYNSPLHF.

This chain uses TRBV30 with TRBJ2-4; D not certain. Per germline, CDR1 GTSNPN and CDR2 SVGIG (reference sequence). Deletions cut 5 bases from V and 3 bases from J, with 17 bases between. This CDR3 is 15 amino acids long. Here the CDR3 reads CAWGPSEPHKNIQYF. CDR3 sequence (DNA): TGTGCCTGGGGCCCCTCGGAGCCCCACAAAAACATTCAGTACTTC.

The V gene is TRBV5-6, the J gene TRBJ2-3, with 8 bases identical to TRBD2. Looked up from germline, CDR1 is SGHDT and CDR2 is YYEEEE. Trimming at V came to 3 bases and at J to 4 bases, leaving 7 bases not matched to a gene. The CDR3 covers 15 residues. CDR3 sequence: CASSYRGGVADTQYF. Here the CDR3 DNA reads TGTGCCAGCAGCTATCGGGGGGGCGTTGCAGATACGCAGTATTTT. Combining the CDR3 with reference TRBV5-6 and TRBJ2-3 gives the whole variable domain DAGVTQSPTHLIKTRGQQVTLRCSPKSGHDTVSWYQQALGQGPQFIFQYYEEEERQRGNFPDRFSGHQFPNYSSELNVNALLLGDSALYLCASSYRGGVADTQYFGPGTRLTVL.

This clone was seen a single time. The chain couples TRBV6-5 to TRBJ1-5; D is ambiguous. Trimming shortened V by 5 bases and J by 7 bases, and 6 bases separated the two germline ends. Germline-derived CDR1 and CDR2 are MNHEY and SVGAGI. This CDR3 has 11 residues. The CDR3 region is CASSDGQPQHF. The CDR3 nucleotides read TGTGCCAGCAGTGATGGCCAGCCCCAGCATTTT.

This clone was seen a few times. The J gene is TRBJ1-1, the V gene TRBV28; 8 bases map to TRBD1. CDR1 is MDHEN, CDR2 SYDVKM, per germline. This CDR3 comprises 14 residues. V lost 6 bases to trimming and J lost 6 bases; unmatched junction nucleotides: 9. The CDR3 loop reads CASRGVAGGAEAFF. CDR3 DNA sequence: TGTGCCAGCAGGGGGGTGGCAGGGGGCGCTGAAGCTTTCTTT.

CDR3 region: CASSSGMREGAEAFF. The DNA for the CDR3 is TGTGCCAGCAGCTCCGGGATGAGGGAGGGGGCTGAAGCTTTCTTT. The chain joins TRBV11-3 to TRBJ1-1; D perhaps matches TRBD1 (6 bases). Trimming removed 4 bases at V and 6 bases at J, with 18 bases between. CDR3 size: 15 residues. Germline assignment: CDR1 SGHNT and CDR2 YENEEA.

This clone was observed a single time. The chain couples TRBV6-4 to TRBJ2-7; 15 bases fit TRBD2. Germline V gene lookup returns CDR1 MRHNA and CDR2 SNTAGT. This CDR3 region has 13 residues. V shed 8 bases and J 6 bases; nucleotides not matched to a gene: 2. The CDR3: CASGLAGGREQYF. The CDR3 DNA follows: TGTGCCAGCGGACTAGCGGGAGGGCGCGAGCAGTACTTC.

This clone was counted between two and nine times. The gene calls are TRBV6-4 and TRBJ2-4, with TRBD2 matching 8 bases. After removal of 3 bases from V and 5 bases from J, the junction contained 6 bases not matched to a gene. The CDR3 runs to 15 residues. The germline V gene encodes CDR1 MRHNA and CDR2 SNTAGT. For the CDR3, the DNA is TGTGCCAGCAGTGAACGAGCGGGGGCTGAAAACATTCAGTACTTC. It translates to CASSERAGAENIQYF.

This clone was seen a few times. The chain carries TRBV15 and TRBJ2-7; D unresolved. In germline, CDR1 is LNHNV, CDR2 YYDKDF (reference sequence). The CDR3 totals 13 residues. The V gene lost 2 bases and the J gene lost 9 bases, with 14 bases spanning the gap. The CDR3 protein is CATSRSDLGLQYF. For the CDR3, the DNA is TGTGCCACCAGCAGATCTGACTTAGGCTTGCAGTACTTC. Full variable domain (rest looked up from reference TRBV15 and TRBJ2-7): DAMVIQNPRYQVTQFGKPVTLSCSQTLNHNVMYWYQQKSSQAPKLLFHYYDKDFNNEADTPDNFQSRRPNTSFCFLDIRSPGLGDTAMYLCATSRSDLGLQYFGPGTRLTVT.

This chain connects TRBV5-1 to TRBJ1-1; 8 bases fit TRBD1. Per the germline V gene, CDR1 is SGHRS and CDR2 is YFSETQ. The CDR3 runs to 15 residues. The ends lost 5 bases at V and 5 bases at J; junction bases unmatched: 11. CDR3 residues: CASSLTAGGDTEAFF. Here the CDR3 DNA reads TGCGCCAGCAGTTTGACCGCAGGGGGCGATACTGAAGCTTTCTTT.